Sequencing of this TCR beta chain was carried out in a study of PD-1 blockade in classical Hodgkin lymphoma. Assay: immunoSEQ multiplex PCR; the TCRdb copy retains only in-frame clones and omits some. Of tens of thousands of clones listed, over 65% are singletons. Patients all relapsed after autologous stem cell transplantation, and there was variation in brentuximab vedotin exposure. The sample consisted of peripheral blood mononuclear cells (PBMCs), taken before the second cycle of nivolumab. The sequence derives from a human donor with classical Hodgkin lymphoma.

CDR3: CAISAGGTAGNTIYF. As DNA, the CDR3 is TGTGCCATCAGTGCGGGGGGGACGGCTGGAAACACCATATATTTT. The chain employs TRBV10-3 and TRBJ1-3; D perhaps matches TRBD1 (5 bases). The CDR3 is made up of 15 amino acids. Per germline, CDR1 ENHRY and CDR2 SYGVKD. Trimming left V 4 bases short and J 2 bases short, with 12 bases between.